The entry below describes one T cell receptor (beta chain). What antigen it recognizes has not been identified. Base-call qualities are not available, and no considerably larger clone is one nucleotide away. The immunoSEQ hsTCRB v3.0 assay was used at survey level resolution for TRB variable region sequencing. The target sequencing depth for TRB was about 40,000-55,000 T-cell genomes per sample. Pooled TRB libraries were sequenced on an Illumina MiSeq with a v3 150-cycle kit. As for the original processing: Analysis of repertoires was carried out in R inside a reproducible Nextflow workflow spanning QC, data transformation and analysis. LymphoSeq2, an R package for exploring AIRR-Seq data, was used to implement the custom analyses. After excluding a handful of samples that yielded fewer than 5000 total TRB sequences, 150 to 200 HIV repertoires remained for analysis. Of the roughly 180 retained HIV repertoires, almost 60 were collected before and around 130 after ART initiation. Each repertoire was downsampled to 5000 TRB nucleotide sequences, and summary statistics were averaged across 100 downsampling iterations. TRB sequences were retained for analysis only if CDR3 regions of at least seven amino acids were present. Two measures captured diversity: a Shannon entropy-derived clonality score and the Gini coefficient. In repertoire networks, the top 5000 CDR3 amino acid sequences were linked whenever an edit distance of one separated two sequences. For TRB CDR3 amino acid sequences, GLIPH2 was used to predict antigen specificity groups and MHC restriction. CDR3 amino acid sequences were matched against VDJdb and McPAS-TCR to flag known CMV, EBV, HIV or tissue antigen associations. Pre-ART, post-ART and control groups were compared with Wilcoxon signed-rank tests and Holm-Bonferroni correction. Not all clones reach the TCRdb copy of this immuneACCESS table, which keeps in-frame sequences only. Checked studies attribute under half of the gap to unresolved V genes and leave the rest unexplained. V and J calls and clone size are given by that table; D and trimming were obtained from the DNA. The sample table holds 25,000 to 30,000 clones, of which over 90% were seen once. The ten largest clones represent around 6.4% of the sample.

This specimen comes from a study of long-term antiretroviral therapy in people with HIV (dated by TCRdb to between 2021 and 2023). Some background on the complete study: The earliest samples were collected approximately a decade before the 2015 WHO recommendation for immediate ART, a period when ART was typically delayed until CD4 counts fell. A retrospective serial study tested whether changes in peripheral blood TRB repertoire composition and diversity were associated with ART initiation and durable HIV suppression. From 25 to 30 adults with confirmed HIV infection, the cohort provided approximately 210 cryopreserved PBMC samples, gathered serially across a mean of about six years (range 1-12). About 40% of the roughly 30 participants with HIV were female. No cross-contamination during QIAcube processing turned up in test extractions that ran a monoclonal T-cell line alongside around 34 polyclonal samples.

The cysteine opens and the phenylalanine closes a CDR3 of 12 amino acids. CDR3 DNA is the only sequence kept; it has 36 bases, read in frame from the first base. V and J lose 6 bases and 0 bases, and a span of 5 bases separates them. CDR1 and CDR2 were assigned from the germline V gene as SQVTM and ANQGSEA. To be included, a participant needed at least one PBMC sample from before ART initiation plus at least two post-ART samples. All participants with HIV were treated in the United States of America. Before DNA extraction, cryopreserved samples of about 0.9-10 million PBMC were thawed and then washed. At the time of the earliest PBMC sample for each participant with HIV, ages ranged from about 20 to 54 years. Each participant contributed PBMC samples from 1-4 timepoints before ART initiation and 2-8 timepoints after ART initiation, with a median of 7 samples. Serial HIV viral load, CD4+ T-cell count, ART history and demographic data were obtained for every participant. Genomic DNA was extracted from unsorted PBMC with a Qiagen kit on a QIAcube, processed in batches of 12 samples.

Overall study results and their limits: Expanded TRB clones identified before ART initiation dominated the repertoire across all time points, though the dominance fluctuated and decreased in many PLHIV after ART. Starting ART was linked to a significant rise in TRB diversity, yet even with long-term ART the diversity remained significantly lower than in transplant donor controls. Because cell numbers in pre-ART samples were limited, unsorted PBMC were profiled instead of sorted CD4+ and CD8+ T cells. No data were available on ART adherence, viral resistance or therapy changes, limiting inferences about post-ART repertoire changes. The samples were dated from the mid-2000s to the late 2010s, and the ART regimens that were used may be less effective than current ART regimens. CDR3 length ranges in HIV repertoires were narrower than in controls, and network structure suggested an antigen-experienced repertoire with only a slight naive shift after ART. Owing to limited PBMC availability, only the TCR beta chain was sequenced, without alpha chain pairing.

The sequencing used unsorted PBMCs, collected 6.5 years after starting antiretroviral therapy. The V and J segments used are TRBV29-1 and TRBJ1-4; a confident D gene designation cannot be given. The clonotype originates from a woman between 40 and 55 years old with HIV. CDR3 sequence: CSVFTTNEKLFF. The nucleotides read TGCAGCGTCTTCACAACTAATGAAAAACTGTTTTTT.